The T cell receptor beta chain under discussion was sequenced for a study of molecular identifiers for immune sequencing clone quantification. Whole-study context: In replicates, the authors split RNA from around 20,000 or 100,000 naive CD8 cells five ways and sequenced four.

V lost 3 bases to trimming and J lost 5 bases, with 16 bases between them. There are 15 residues in the CDR3. CDR1 and CDR2 from the germline V gene are LNHDA and SQIVND (reference sequence). Methods described previously, with TCR primers listed, were used for bulk TCR libraries. Via MiXCR, TCRdb re-called the PCR reads, giving one row per CDR3 protein. This table holds about 510,000 distinct CDR3 sequences, around a fifth found once. Regarding the study as a whole: Clones of above 20 RNA copies carried over 98% of effector molecules; in naive cells they carried under 1%. Highly expanded clones may be undercounted when identical TCR molecules share barcodes.

This clonotype came up a few times. Its antigen remains unidentified. The V and J genes are TRBV19 and TRBJ1-2; D uncertain. This clonotype was sampled from a human donor in good health. Some libraries in this study had Jurkat cell RNA spiked in. Sequencing was carried out using naive CD8+ T cells from blood, with Jurkat cell RNA spiked in. Sample subset: FACS-sorted CD8+CD4-CCR7+CD45RA+ naive T cells. CDR3 protein: CASSIVPYAEYGYTF. Written as DNA, the CDR3 is TGTGCCAGTAGTATTGTTCCCTACGCGGAGTATGGCTACACCTTC.